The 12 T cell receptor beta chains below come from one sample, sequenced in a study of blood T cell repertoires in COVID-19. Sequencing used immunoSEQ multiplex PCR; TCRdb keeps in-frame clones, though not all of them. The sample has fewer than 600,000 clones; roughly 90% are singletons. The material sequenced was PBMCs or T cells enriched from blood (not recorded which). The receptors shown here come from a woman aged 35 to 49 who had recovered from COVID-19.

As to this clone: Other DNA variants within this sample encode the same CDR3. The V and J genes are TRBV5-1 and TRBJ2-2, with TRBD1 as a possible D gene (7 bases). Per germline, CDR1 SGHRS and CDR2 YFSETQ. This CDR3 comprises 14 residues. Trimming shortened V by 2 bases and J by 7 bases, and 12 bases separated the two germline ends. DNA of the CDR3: TGCGCCAGCAGCTTCGGGCAGGGGGGCGGGGAGCTGTTTTTT. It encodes CASSFGQGGGELFF.

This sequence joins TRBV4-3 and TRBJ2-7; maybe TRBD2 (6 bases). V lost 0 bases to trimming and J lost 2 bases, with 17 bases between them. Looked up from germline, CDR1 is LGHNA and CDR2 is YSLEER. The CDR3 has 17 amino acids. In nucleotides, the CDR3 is TGCGCCAGCAGCCAAGATCTATCCGGGGGAGGAACCTACGAGCAGTACTTC. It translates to CASSQDLSGGGTYEQYF.

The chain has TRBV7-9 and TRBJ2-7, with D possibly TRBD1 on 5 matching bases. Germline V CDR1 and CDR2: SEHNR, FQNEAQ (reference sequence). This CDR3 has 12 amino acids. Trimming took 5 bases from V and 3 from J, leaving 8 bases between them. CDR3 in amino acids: CASSPRVYEQYF. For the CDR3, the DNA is TGTGCCAGCAGCCCCAGGGTCTACGAGCAGTACTTC.

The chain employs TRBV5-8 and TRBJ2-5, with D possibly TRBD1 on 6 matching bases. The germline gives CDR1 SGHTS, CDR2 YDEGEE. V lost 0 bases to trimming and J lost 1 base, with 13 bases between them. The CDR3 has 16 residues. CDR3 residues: CASSLVGRGGQETQYF. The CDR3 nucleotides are TGTGCCAGCAGCTTGGTGGGCAGAGGGGGCCAAGAGACCCAGTACTTC.

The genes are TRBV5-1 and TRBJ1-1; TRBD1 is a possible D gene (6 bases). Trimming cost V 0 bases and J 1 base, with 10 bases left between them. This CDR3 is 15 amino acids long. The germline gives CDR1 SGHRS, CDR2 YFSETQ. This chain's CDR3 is CASSLEDRANTEAFF. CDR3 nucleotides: TGCGCCAGCAGCTTGGAGGACAGAGCGAACACTGAAGCTTTCTTT.

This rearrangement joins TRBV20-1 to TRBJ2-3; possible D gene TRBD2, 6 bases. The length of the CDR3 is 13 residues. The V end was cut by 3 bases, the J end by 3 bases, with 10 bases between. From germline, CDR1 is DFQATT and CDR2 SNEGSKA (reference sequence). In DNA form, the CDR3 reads TGCAGTGCTAGTATAGCGGAAACAGATACGCAGTATTTT. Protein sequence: CSASIAETDTQYF.

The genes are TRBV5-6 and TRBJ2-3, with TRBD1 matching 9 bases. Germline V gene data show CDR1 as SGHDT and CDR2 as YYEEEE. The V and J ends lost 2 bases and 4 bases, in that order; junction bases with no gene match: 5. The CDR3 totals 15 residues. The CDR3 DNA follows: TGTGCCAGCAGCTTTAGACAGGGGGGTTCAGATACGCAGTATTTT. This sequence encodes CASSFRQGGSDTQYF. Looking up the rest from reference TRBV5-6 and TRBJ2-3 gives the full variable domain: DAGVTQSPTHLIKTRGQQVTLRCSPKSGHDTVSWYQQALGQGPQFIFQYYEEEERQRGNFPDRFSGHQFPNYSSELNVNALLLGDSALYLCASSFRQGGSDTQYFGPGTRLTVL.

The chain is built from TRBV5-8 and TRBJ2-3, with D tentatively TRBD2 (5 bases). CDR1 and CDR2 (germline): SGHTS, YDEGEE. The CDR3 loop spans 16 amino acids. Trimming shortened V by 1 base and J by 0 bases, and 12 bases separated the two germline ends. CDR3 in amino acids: CASSLWTGGSTDTQYF. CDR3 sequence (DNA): TGTGCCAGCAGCTTGTGGACTGGAGGAAGCACAGATACGCAGTATTTT.

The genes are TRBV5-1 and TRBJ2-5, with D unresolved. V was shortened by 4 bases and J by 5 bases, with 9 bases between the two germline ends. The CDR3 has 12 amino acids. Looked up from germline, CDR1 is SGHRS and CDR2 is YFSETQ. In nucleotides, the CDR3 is TGCGCCAGCAGCAGGTTCGGGGAGACCCAGTACTTC. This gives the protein CASSRFGETQYF.

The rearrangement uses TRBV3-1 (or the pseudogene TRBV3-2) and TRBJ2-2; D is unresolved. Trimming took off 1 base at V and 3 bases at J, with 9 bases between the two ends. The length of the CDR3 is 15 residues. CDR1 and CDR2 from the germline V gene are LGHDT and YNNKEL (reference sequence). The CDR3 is CASSQGGAYTGELFF. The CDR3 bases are TGTGCCAGCAGCCAAGGAGGCGCATACACCGGGGAGCTGTTTTTT.

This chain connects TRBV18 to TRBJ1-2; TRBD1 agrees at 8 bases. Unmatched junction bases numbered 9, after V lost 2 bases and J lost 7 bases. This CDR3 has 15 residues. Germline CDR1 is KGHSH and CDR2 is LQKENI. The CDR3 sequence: CASSPAGQGSVGYTF. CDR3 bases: TGTGCCAGCTCACCAGCTGGACAGGGTTCGGTTGGCTACACCTTC.

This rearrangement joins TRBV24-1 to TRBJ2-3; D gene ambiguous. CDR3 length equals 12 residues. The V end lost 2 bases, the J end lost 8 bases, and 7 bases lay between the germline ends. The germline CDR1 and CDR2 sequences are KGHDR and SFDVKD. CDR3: CATSDSKSTQYF. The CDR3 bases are TGTGCCACCAGTGATTCCAAGAGTACGCAGTATTTT.